Sequencing of this T cell receptor (beta chain) was carried out in a study of blood T cells in healthy people across ages (dated by TCRdb to between 2015 and 2017). The study in broad terms: In model experiments, template switching captured about one uniquely barcoded TCR beta cDNA molecule for every two T cells. The study measured age-related changes in TCR beta repertoire diversity using deep sequencing normalized with unique cDNA molecular identifiers. Donors were grouped into four age groups: young (average approximately 15 years), middle-aged (around 39), aged (over 55) and long-lived (approximately 75). For two donors (one aged 18 to 30 and one aged 80 or older), the study analyzed two additional independent replicas of 1 million unique cDNA reads from the same blood draw. Study-wide findings and limitations: Observed TCR beta diversity correlated strongly with the percentage of naive T cells measured by flow cytometry. Compared with the aged group, the long-lived group had more naive CD4+ T cells, fewer expanded clones and increased TCR diversity, suggesting age selection. Because profiling used bulk unsorted PBMCs, naive and antigen-experienced compartments could not be compared conclusively. The CMV infection status of donors was not known, potentially confounding age-related changes in expanded clonotypes. Observed TCR beta diversity per million T cells fell roughly linearly with age, and a significant reduction was already apparent by age around 36. Estimates of total diversity from one million sequenced T cells were regarded as lower bounds and underestimates.

Regarding this clonotype: The clone's antigen remains unknown. No much larger clone is present one base from it, and per-base qualities are unavailable.

Systemically healthy Caucasian individuals from Russia, 39 in total and aged roughly 6 to 95 years, were included as donors. Approximately 11 milliliters of peripheral blood were drawn from each donor into EDTA-treated Vacutainer tubes. Ficoll-Paque density-gradient centrifugation was used to isolate PBMCs, with at least 6.5 million obtained per sample. Trizol reagent was used to extract total RNA from PBMCs, with at least 5 micrograms per sample. The percentages of naive CD45RAhigh/CD27high T cells were determined by flow cytometry on a PBMC aliquot from every donor. The protocol used for the library was 5' RACE. For sequencing, an Illumina HiSeq 2500 was employed. A second about 6 to 11 cycle PCR used a sample-barcoded 5' primer and a J-beta primer mix. A template-switch 5' adaptor carrying 12 random nucleotides introduced a unique molecular identifier onto each TCR beta cDNA molecule. Each sample yielded at least 2.5 million CDR3-containing paired-end reads. First-strand cDNA synthesis was performed from all RNA using the Mint cDNA synthesis kit, with priming by a TRBC-specific oligonucleotide. Following uracil-DNA glycosylase treatment, a first 18-cycle PCR with universal primers M1SS and BC2_uni_R was performed on all cDNA. Turning to the authors' computational methods: For normalization, 1 million high-quality reads were randomly selected from each sample, with every read carrying a distinct molecular identifier. Reads sharing molecular identifiers were discarded rather than binned into consensus sequences. MiTCR, with a Q25 quality threshold and the strictest error-elimination algorithm, was used for CDR3 identification, clonotype clustering and error correction. A nonparametric unseen species model using Euler transformation provided a lower-bound estimate of total TCR beta diversity. TCRdb cleaned the public reads at Q25 with fastp, built clones with MiXCR and kept in-frame beta chains. Under each unique CDR3 protein, matching rows form one entry showing the most common genes and DNA. These V and J calls are TCRdb output, not the study's own analysis. Counted in this sample were more than 500,000 distinct CDR3 sequences; about a quarter of them appeared once. The ten most abundant clones make up 3% to 4.5% of the sample.

This sample also appeared in a second study, on T cells of mothers and their children. Drawing on the second study: The donors were nine systemically healthy Caucasian individuals, made up of three mothers and their six children. cDNA synthesis consumed the entire amount of extracted RNA, loaded at about 1.5 ug RNA in each 15 ul reaction. Sample barcodes and 2-4 random nucleotides were added via the M1S primer in the second PCR. More than 9 million TCR beta CDR3 reads were obtained from each mother, and about 3 million reads were obtained from each child. Thymic selection shapes the output of TCR recombination in a similar way in related and unrelated pairs, and inherited differences have a minor effect. Normalized repertoire overlap in related mother-child pairs was always slightly higher than in unrelated mother-child pairs, but the difference was never significant. With a sensitivity of around 97 clones per million clonotypes, no persistent microchimeric T cell clones were detected. Deep NGS was used in the study to compare the TCR beta repertoires of mothers and children and to look for features that separate related mother-child pairs from unrelated individuals. On average, the children were 11 +/- 4 years old, while the mothers were approximately 40 +/- 4 years old. After adapter ligation with NEBNext reagents, the libraries were sequenced on Illumina HiSeq 2000 with 100+100 nt paired-end reads. To avoid cross-contamination, the mother libraries and the child libraries were prepared a month apart and sequenced in separate runs. Between roughly 450,000 and 2,000,000 distinct TCR beta clonotypes were identified per donor. Naive TCR beta clonotypes were estimated from low-frequency clonotypes matched to each donor's FACS-determined naive share, without sorting.

This TCR came from a boy aged 2-9 years in good health. Material for sequencing was blood.

The CDR3 protein is CARRTGRETQYF. In nucleotides, the sequence is TGTGCCAGACGGACAGGGAGAGAGACCCAGTACTTC. The chain was built from TRBV25-1 and TRBJ2-5, and 8 junctional nucleotides match TRBD1. V has 9 bases trimmed and J has 4 bases trimmed; junction bases matching no gene number 4. CDR1 is given as MGHDK and CDR2 as SYGVNS, both from the germline V gene. The CDR3 runs 12 amino acids, cysteine and phenylalanine included. Only CDR3 DNA remains: 36 bases, in frame from the first base.